This T cell receptor (beta chain) emerged from a study of blood T cell repertoires in COVID-19. Only in-frame clones appear in the TCRdb table, and some are missing; sequencing was by immunoSEQ multiplex PCR. The table records around 62,000 clones, 85% of them present only once. The CDR3 has 14 residues. Trimming removed 6 bases at V and 0 bases at J, with 9 bases between. Looked up from germline, CDR1 is MNHNY and CDR2 is SVGAGI (reference sequence). Material for sequencing was peripheral blood. This TCR derives from a man over 45 with acute or convalescent COVID-19. V gene TRBV6-6 combines with J gene TRBJ1-5; no firm D call. The CDR3 protein is CASSPNNSNQPQHF. The DNA of the CDR3 is TGTGCCAGCAGCCCAAACAATAGCAATCAGCCCCAGCATTTT.